These 2 T cell receptor beta chains came from one sample sequenced in a study of shared clonotypes between healthy human individuals (dated by TCRdb to about 2020). CD8 naive samples were obtained by positive selection for CCR7 among CD45RO-negative cells, yielding a CD45RA+CCR7+ population from which TemRA cells were excluded. Library preparation was by the immunoSEQ multiplex PCR assay. TCRdb retrieved this table from immuneACCESS and kept in-frame rearrangements only. Not all clones are present; in checked studies, unresolved V genes account for under half, and no reason is known for the remainder. The sample table shows millions of clones, and about 95% are seen once. The ten top clones hold about 1.1% of the sample. The sample comprised naive CD8+ T cells sorted from blood. The cell subset or site label here, explained by the study, means: CD45RA+CCR7+. These receptors were obtained from a man aged 18 to 35 in good health.

The rearrangement uses TRBV6-6 and TRBJ2-7; 7 bases align to TRBD1. CDR1 and CDR2 from the germline V gene are MNHNY and SVGAGI (reference sequence). The length of the CDR3 is 14 residues. Unmatched junction bases numbered 6, after V lost 6 bases and J lost 1 base. Written as DNA, the CDR3 is TGTGCCAGCAGCGCCGGGACAGAGTCCTACGAGCAGTACTTC. Encoded protein: CASSAGTESYEQYF.

This clone appeared once. This chain uses TRBV25-1 with TRBJ2-7, with D perhaps matching TRBD1 (6 bases). Germline values: CDR1 MGHDK, CDR2 SYGVNS. The germline V and J ends were trimmed by 8 bases and 2 bases, with 10 bases remaining between them. CDR3 length equals 12 residues. The CDR3 sequence: CASEGVAYEQYF. Here the CDR3 DNA reads TGTGCCAGCGAGGGGGTGGCCTACGAGCAGTACTTC.